A selection of T cell receptor beta chains follows, all from one sample in a study of post-analysis software for immune sequencing data. TCRdb independently ran MiXCR on the PCR reads; one entry per CDR3 protein. The table has about 810,000 distinct CDR3 sequences, around 53% seen once. The sample taken for sequencing was blood. The receptors here all came from a girl under 18 with multiple sclerosis. Both conserved end residues are part of each CDR3. D genes are given only for firm matches. Not every row has a clone size; where given, it reads once, few, many or a size class.

v_call	j_call	clone_size	d_call	cdr3_aa	cdr3_nt
TRBV20-1	TRBJ2-3	-	TRBD2	CSARDSSGRSSDTQYF	TGCAGTGCTAGAGATTCTAGCGGGAGGAGCTCAGATACGCAGTATTTT
TRBV20-1	TRBJ1-6	-	-	CSAGGPQKNSPLHF	TGCAGTGCCGGGGGTCCTCAGAAGAATTCACCCCTCCACTTT
TRBV29-1	TRBJ1-2	once	-	CSVRAESYGYTF	TGCAGCGTCCGAGCAGAAAGCTATGGCTACACCTTC
TRBV5-1	TRBJ2-7	-	TRBD2	CASSSPGTRGYEQYF	TGCGCCAGCAGCTCCCCCGGGACTAGAGGGTACGAGCAGTACTTC
TRBV9	TRBJ2-7	-	-	CASSDRVGGEQYF	TGTGCCAGCAGTGATAGGGTCGGGGGTGAGCAGTACTTC
TRBV5-1	TRBJ2-1	few	TRBD2	CASRLAGGLSYNEQFF	TGCGCCAGTAGACTAGCGGGAGGACTTTCCTACAATGAGCAGTTCTTC
TRBV18	TRBJ2-6	-	TRBD1	CASSPRDRIRSGANVLTF	TGTGCCAGCTCACCCCGGGACAGGATTCGCTCTGGGGCCAACGTCCTGACTTTC
TRBV10-3	TRBJ2-5	-	TRBD2	CAISEPGGIDGETQYF	TGTGCCATCAGTGAGCCGGGGGGGATAGACGGTGAGACCCAGTACTTC
TRBV7-9	TRBJ2-3	few	-	CASSRWTPADTQYF	TGTGCCAGCAGCAGATGGACTCCCGCGGATACGCAGTATTTT
TRBV7-8	TRBJ1-6	few	-	CASSLHRYNSPLHF	TGTGCCAGCAGCTTACACAGATATAATTCACCCCTCCACTTT
TRBV29-1	TRBJ2-7	-	-	CSGGGQGETYEQYF	TGCAGTGGGGGGGGGCAGGGGGAAACCTACGAGCAGTACTTC
TRBV29-1	TRBJ1-2	-	TRBD1	CSVRQGLGYTF	TGCAGCGTGAGACAGGGTCTTGGCTACACCTTC
TRBV7-2	TRBJ2-1	-	-	CASSLAHLVTQFF	TGTGCCAGCAGCCTCGCACACCTAGTAACACAGTTCTTC
TRBV20-1	TRBJ1-5	few	-	CSATLPGHGNQPQHF	TGCAGTGCTACCCTGCCGGGACACGGGAATCAGCCCCAGCATTTT
TRBV20-1	TRBJ1-2	once	-	CSAYRTDFYGYTF	TGCAGTGCTTACCGGACGGACTTCTATGGCTACACCTTC
TRBV12-3/TRBV12-4	TRBJ2-1	-	TRBD1	CASRVQGAVFNEQFF	TGTGCCAGCAGGGTTCAGGGGGCCGTTTTCAATGAGCAGTTCTTC
TRBV20-1	TRBJ2-5	-	-	CSARTGLGVSQTQYF	TGCAGTGCCAGGACGGGGTTGGGGGTTTCCCAGACCCAGTACTTC
TRBV29-1	TRBJ1-1	-	-	CSVEETAQVTEAFF	TGCAGCGTTGAAGAAACAGCCCAGGTCACTGAAGCTTTCTTT
TRBV11-2	TRBJ2-7	-	TRBD1	CASSSEGRGFYEQYF	TGTGCCAGCAGTAGTGAAGGCAGGGGGTTCTACGAGCAGTACTTC
TRBV4-2	TRBJ2-7	-	TRBD2	CASSQDWRGGFYEQYF	TGTGCCAGCAGCCAAGATTGGCGGGGGGGTTTCTACGAGCAGTACTTC
TRBV29-1	TRBJ2-3	few	TRBD1	CSVAQGADTQYF	TGCAGCGTCGCACAGGGGGCAGATACGCAGTATTTT
TRBV29-1	TRBJ2-7	few	-	CSVEEWEQGSYEQYF	TGCAGCGTTGAAGAATGGGAGCAGGGTTCCTACGAGCAGTACTTC
TRBV20-1	TRBJ2-7	-	-	CSARGSGYEQYF	TGCAGCGCGAGGGGGTCGGGTTACGAGCAGTACTTC
TRBV28	TRBJ1-2	few	-	CASSLPGLSRNYGYTF	TGTGCCAGCAGTTTGCCAGGACTCTCCCGAAACTATGGCTACACCTTC
TRBV3-1	TRBJ2-4	-	-	CASSPPGRSIQYF	TGTGCCAGCAGCCCTCCGGGTCGCTCCATTCAGTACTTC
TRBV3-1	TRBJ2-5	-	-	CASTSGREQYF	TGTGCCAGCACCTCAGGGCGAGAGCAGTACTTC
TRBV7-3	TRBJ1-2	-	TRBD1	CASSPYRGENYGYTF	TGTGCCAGCAGCCCCTACAGGGGGGAAAACTATGGCTACACCTTC
TRBV7-3	TRBJ2-3	few	TRBD2	CASSLLGLALSTDTQYF	TGTGCCAGCAGCTTATTGGGACTAGCGCTGAGCACAGATACGCAGTATTTT